The rows below give T cell receptor beta chains drawn from one sample of a study of siplizumab effects on memory and regulatory T cells. Some clones are missing from TCRdb's copy, which holds only in-frame ones; the method was immunoSEQ multiplex PCR. This sample has tens of thousands of clones, with about 89% found just once. The source material was CD8+ T cells sorted from blood. The receptors originated from a human donor in good health. The CDR3 runs from the conserved cysteine through the conserved F or W. Each record gives: J gene, V gene, D gene, clone size, CDR3 protein, CDR3 DNA. A D gene is named only where the DNA matches it firmly. Part of the rows lack a size; the others show once, few, many or a class for expanded clones.

j_call: TRBJ2-1
v_call: TRBV7-9
d_call: TRBD2
clone_size: few
cdr3_aa: CASSSGLAAYNEQFF
cdr3_nt: TGTGCCAGCAGCTCGGGACTAGCGGCCTACAATGAGCAGTTCTTC

j_call: TRBJ1-1
v_call: TRBV6-5
d_call: .
clone_size: .
cdr3_aa: CASSLGWTEAFF
cdr3_nt: TGTGCCAGCAGCCTGGGATGGACTGAAGCTTTCTTT

j_call: TRBJ1-1
v_call: TRBV29-1
d_call: .
clone_size: .
cdr3_aa: CSVEEGRIEAFF
cdr3_nt: TGCAGCGTTGAAGAGGGAAGGATTGAAGCTTTCTTT

j_call: TRBJ1-4
v_call: TRBV7-2
d_call: .
clone_size: .
cdr3_aa: CASSLRGATNEKLFF
cdr3_nt: TGTGCCAGCAGCTTAAGGGGGGCAACTAATGAAAAACTGTTTTTT

j_call: TRBJ2-7
v_call: TRBV7-9
d_call: .
clone_size: .
cdr3_aa: CASSPTGISSYEQYF
cdr3_nt: TGTGCCAGCAGCCCCACAGGGATAAGCTCCTACGAGCAGTACTTC

j_call: TRBJ2-5
v_call: TRBV9
d_call: .
clone_size: .
cdr3_aa: CASSAPNEETQYF
cdr3_nt: TGTGCCAGCAGCGCCCCGAATGAAGAGACCCAGTACTTC

j_call: TRBJ2-5
v_call: TRBV2
d_call: .
clone_size: .
cdr3_aa: CASRRDTSQETQYF
cdr3_nt: TGTGCCAGCCGCCGGGACACCTCCCAAGAGACCCAGTACTTC

j_call: TRBJ2-1
v_call: TRBV19
d_call: .
clone_size: .
cdr3_aa: CASRDRQSNEQFF
cdr3_nt: TGTGCCAGTAGAGACCGACAGTCCAATGAGCAGTTCTTC

j_call: TRBJ2-5
v_call: TRBV4-1
d_call: .
clone_size: .
cdr3_aa: CASSQFRDQSLQDGQYF
cdr3_nt: TGCGCCAGCAGCCAATTCCGGGACCAAAGCCTCCAAGATGGCCAGTACTTC

j_call: TRBJ2-7
v_call: TRBV4-1
d_call: .
clone_size: .
cdr3_aa: CASSQGWGKPNEQYF
cdr3_nt: TGCGCCAGCAGCCAGGGTTGGGGAAAACCCAACGAGCAGTACTTC

j_call: TRBJ2-7
v_call: TRBV4-1
d_call: TRBD1
clone_size: .
cdr3_aa: CASSHSQGAVAYEQYF
cdr3_nt: TGCGCCAGCAGCCATTCACAGGGGGCCGTGGCCTACGAGCAGTACTTC

j_call: TRBJ1-4
v_call: TRBV7-8
d_call: TRBD1
clone_size: .
cdr3_aa: CASSLAPGQINEKLFF
cdr3_nt: TGTGCCAGCAGCTTAGCCCCGGGACAGATTAATGAAAAACTGTTTTTT

j_call: TRBJ2-7
v_call: TRBV5-6
d_call: TRBD1
clone_size: .
cdr3_aa: CASSYWGTGAYEQYF
cdr3_nt: TGTGCCAGCAGCTATTGGGGGACAGGGGCCTACGAGCAGTACTTC

j_call: TRBJ1-1
v_call: TRBV6-6
d_call: .
clone_size: .
cdr3_aa: CASSSSQGWTEAFF
cdr3_nt: TGTGCCAGCAGTTCGTCTCAGGGTTGGACTGAAGCTTTCTTT

j_call: TRBJ1-1
v_call: TRBV7-9
d_call: .
clone_size: .
cdr3_aa: CASTLDPTEAFF
cdr3_nt: TGTGCCAGCACCCTGGATCCGACTGAAGCTTTCTTT

j_call: TRBJ2-1
v_call: TRBV7-9
d_call: .
clone_size: .
cdr3_aa: CASWLDEVGEQFF
cdr3_nt: TGTGCCAGCTGGCTAGACGAAGTTGGTGAGCAGTTCTTC

j_call: TRBJ2-1
v_call: TRBV18
d_call: .
clone_size: .
cdr3_aa: CASHRDPKGDEQFF
cdr3_nt: TGTGCCAGTCACCGGGACCCCAAAGGTGATGAGCAGTTCTTC

j_call: TRBJ1-2
v_call: TRBV19
d_call: .
clone_size: .
cdr3_aa: CASSIRQNYGYTF
cdr3_nt: TGTGCCAGTAGTATTCGCCAGAACTATGGCTACACCTTC

j_call: TRBJ1-5
v_call: TRBV7-6
d_call: .
clone_size: .
cdr3_aa: CASSLGSGNQPQHF
cdr3_nt: TGTGCCAGCAGCTTAGGGTCAGGGAATCAGCCCCAGCATTTT

j_call: TRBJ1-1
v_call: TRBV11-1
d_call: .
clone_size: .
cdr3_aa: CASSLIATGEAFF
cdr3_nt: TGTGCCAGCAGCTTAATAGCTACAGGAGAGGCTTTCTTT

j_call: TRBJ2-5
v_call: TRBV13
d_call: TRBD1
clone_size: .
cdr3_aa: CASSRGQGTDQYF
cdr3_nt: TGTGCCAGCAGCCGCGGACAGGGAACTGACCAGTACTTC

j_call: TRBJ1-5
v_call: TRBV19
d_call: .
clone_size: .
cdr3_aa: CASSFAGYSNQPQHF
cdr3_nt: TGTGCCAGTAGTTTCGCCGGTTATAGCAATCAGCCCCAGCATTTT

j_call: TRBJ2-3
v_call: TRBV19
d_call: .
clone_size: .
cdr3_aa: CATGGDSKSSTDTQYF
cdr3_nt: TGTGCCACCGGAGGGGACTCCAAATCTAGCACAGATACGCAGTATTTT

j_call: TRBJ2-1
v_call: TRBV5-5
d_call: .
clone_size: .
cdr3_aa: CASSPDYNEQFF
cdr3_nt: TGTGCCAGCAGCCCAGACTACAATGAGCAGTTCTTC

j_call: TRBJ2-1
v_call: TRBV2
d_call: .
clone_size: .
cdr3_aa: CASGGDTSSYNEQFF
cdr3_nt: TGTGCCAGCGGGGGGGACACCTCCTCCTACAATGAGCAGTTCTTC

j_call: TRBJ1-1
v_call: TRBV7-9
d_call: .
clone_size: .
cdr3_aa: CASSLVGGLGEAFF
cdr3_nt: TGTGCCAGCAGCTTAGTTGGGGGGCTCGGTGAAGCTTTCTTT

j_call: TRBJ2-5
v_call: TRBV27
d_call: .
clone_size: once
cdr3_aa: CAISDVLGKTQYF
cdr3_nt: TGTGCCATCTCGGATGTATTGGGAAAGACCCAGTACTTC

j_call: TRBJ2-1
v_call: TRBV4-1
d_call: TRBD2
clone_size: .
cdr3_aa: CASSLAGGVHNEQFF
cdr3_nt: TGCGCCAGCAGCCTTGCGGGGGGCGTCCACAATGAGCAGTTCTTC

j_call: TRBJ2-7
v_call: TRBV4-1
d_call: TRBD2
clone_size: .
cdr3_aa: CASSPGGMGYEQYF
cdr3_nt: TGCGCCAGCAGCCCGGGAGGCATGGGGTACGAGCAGTACTTC

j_call: TRBJ2-2
v_call: TRBV5-6
d_call: .
clone_size: .
cdr3_aa: CASSQSGSLYTGELFF
cdr3_nt: TGTGCCAGCAGCCAGAGCGGAAGTCTATACACCGGGGAGCTGTTTTTT

j_call: TRBJ2-1
v_call: TRBV27
d_call: .
clone_size: .
cdr3_aa: CASSFREGNEQFF
cdr3_nt: TGTGCCAGCAGTTTCAGGGAAGGCAATGAGCAGTTCTTC

j_call: TRBJ1-1
v_call: TRBV27
d_call: TRBD1
clone_size: .
cdr3_aa: CASSFGTGSEAFF
cdr3_nt: TGTGCCAGCAGTTTCGGGACAGGATCTGAAGCTTTCTTT

j_call: TRBJ1-2
v_call: TRBV6-5
d_call: .
clone_size: once
cdr3_aa: CASSYQDAYGYTF
cdr3_nt: TGTGCCAGCAGTTACCAGGACGCCTATGGCTACACCTTC

j_call: TRBJ2-7
v_call: TRBV18
d_call: TRBD1
clone_size: .
cdr3_aa: CASSPTGGEHEQYF
cdr3_nt: TGTGCCAGCTCACCGACAGGGGGTGAGCACGAGCAGTACTTC

j_call: TRBJ1-1
v_call: TRBV4-1
d_call: .
clone_size: .
cdr3_aa: CASSQGVGGGTEAFF
cdr3_nt: TGCGCCAGCAGCCAAGGGGTGGGAGGGGGCACTGAAGCTTTCTTT

j_call: TRBJ1-2
v_call: TRBV19
d_call: .
clone_size: .
cdr3_aa: CASSIAGRDRYGYTF
cdr3_nt: TGTGCCAGTAGTATAGCAGGTCGTGACAGATATGGCTACACCTTC

j_call: TRBJ2-1
v_call: TRBV9
d_call: TRBD2
clone_size: .
cdr3_aa: CASSVGGGRAYNEQFF
cdr3_nt: TGTGCCAGCAGCGTAGGAGGCGGGAGGGCCTACAATGAGCAGTTCTTC

j_call: TRBJ2-7
v_call: TRBV13
d_call: TRBD1
clone_size: .
cdr3_aa: CASSSEGNRGYEQYF
cdr3_nt: TGTGCCAGCAGCTCCGAAGGAAACAGGGGCTACGAGCAGTACTTC

j_call: TRBJ2-2
v_call: TRBV27
d_call: TRBD1
clone_size: once
cdr3_aa: CASTSGTGGAAGELFF
cdr3_nt: TGTGCCAGCACATCCGGGACAGGGGGCGCGGCCGGGGAGCTGTTTTTT

j_call: TRBJ2-2
v_call: TRBV6-6
d_call: TRBD1
clone_size: .
cdr3_aa: CASSQTGQGATGELFF
cdr3_nt: TGTGCCAGCAGTCAAACGGGACAGGGGGCTACCGGGGAGCTGTTTTTT

j_call: TRBJ2-7
v_call: TRBV19
d_call: .
clone_size: .
cdr3_aa: CASSQGGEQYF
cdr3_nt: TGTGCCAGTAGTCAAGGCGGGGAGCAGTACTTC

j_call: TRBJ2-7
v_call: TRBV18
d_call: .
clone_size: .
cdr3_aa: CASSLASVEDEQYF
cdr3_nt: TGTGCCAGCTCACTAGCTAGCGTAGAAGACGAGCAGTACTTC

j_call: TRBJ2-7
v_call: TRBV5-6
d_call: .
clone_size: .
cdr3_aa: CASSFVGNVYEQYF
cdr3_nt: TGTGCCAGCAGCTTCGTGGGTAACGTCTACGAGCAGTACTTC

j_call: TRBJ2-7
v_call: TRBV27
d_call: TRBD1
clone_size: .
cdr3_aa: CASSTGEVGYEQYF
cdr3_nt: TGTGCCAGCAGTACAGGGGAAGTAGGCTACGAGCAGTACTTC

j_call: TRBJ1-1
v_call: TRBV7-9
d_call: .
clone_size: .
cdr3_aa: CASSLEHIRNTEAFF
cdr3_nt: TGTGCCAGCAGCTTAGAACACATAAGAAACACTGAAGCTTTCTTT

j_call: TRBJ1-1
v_call: TRBV19
d_call: .
clone_size: .
cdr3_aa: CASSIGGGEAFF
cdr3_nt: TGTGCCAGTAGTATAGGTGGGGGAGAAGCTTTCTTT

j_call: TRBJ2-7
v_call: TRBV10-1
d_call: .
clone_size: few
cdr3_aa: CASSPDEQYF
cdr3_nt: TGCGCCAGCAGTCCGGACGAGCAGTACTTC

j_call: TRBJ1-5
v_call: TRBV5-1
d_call: TRBD1
clone_size: .
cdr3_aa: CASAEGGTQGAHQPQHF
cdr3_nt: TGCGCCAGCGCCGAAGGAGGAACCCAGGGGGCTCATCAGCCCCAGCATTTT

j_call: TRBJ2-7
v_call: TRBV6-6
d_call: .
clone_size: .
cdr3_aa: CASFSLSYEQYF
cdr3_nt: TGTGCCAGCTTCAGTCTGTCCTACGAGCAGTACTTC

j_call: TRBJ1-1
v_call: TRBV5-4
d_call: .
clone_size: .
cdr3_aa: CASSWGSEGNTEAFF
cdr3_nt: TGTGCCAGCAGCTGGGGCTCGGAGGGGAACACTGAAGCTTTCTTT

j_call: TRBJ1-1
v_call: TRBV19
d_call: .
clone_size: .
cdr3_aa: CASSRWGNTEAFF
cdr3_nt: TGTGCCAGTAGTAGATGGGGTAACACTGAAGCTTTCTTT

j_call: TRBJ1-1
v_call: TRBV6-5
d_call: TRBD1
clone_size: .
cdr3_aa: CASSPDRGHGTEAFF
cdr3_nt: TGTGCCAGCAGTCCCGACAGGGGGCACGGCACTGAAGCTTTCTTT

j_call: TRBJ2-7
v_call: TRBV27
d_call: .
clone_size: few
cdr3_aa: CASSTTGFNYEQYF
cdr3_nt: TGTGCCAGCAGTACCACAGGGTTTAATTACGAGCAGTACTTC

j_call: TRBJ1-2
v_call: TRBV4-1
d_call: .
clone_size: .
cdr3_aa: CASSQGTAGYTF
cdr3_nt: TGCGCCAGCAGCCAAGGGACAGCTGGCTACACCTTC

j_call: TRBJ2-3
v_call: TRBV10-2
d_call: .
clone_size: .
cdr3_aa: CASTVGLGGTDTQYF
cdr3_nt: TGCGCCAGCACTGTTGGGTTGGGGGGAACAGATACGCAGTATTTT

j_call: TRBJ1-4
v_call: TRBV7-2
d_call: TRBD1
clone_size: .
cdr3_aa: CASSPGQGSAKLFF
cdr3_nt: TGTGCCAGCAGCCCGGGACAGGGCTCTGCAAAACTGTTTTTT

j_call: TRBJ2-3
v_call: TRBV14
d_call: TRBD2
clone_size: .
cdr3_aa: CASSQGRSGRHTDTQYF
cdr3_nt: TGTGCCAGCAGCCAAGGTCGGAGCGGGAGGCACACAGATACGCAGTATTTT

j_call: TRBJ2-5
v_call: TRBV27
d_call: .
clone_size: .
cdr3_aa: CASSFAGPQETQYF
cdr3_nt: TGTGCCAGCAGTTTTGCGGGGCCGCAAGAGACCCAGTACTTC

j_call: TRBJ2-3
v_call: TRBV7-6
d_call: .
clone_size: .
cdr3_aa: CASSWGGSRTDTQYF
cdr3_nt: TGTGCCAGCAGCTGGGGGGGCTCCCGCACAGATACGCAGTATTTT